These 8 T cell receptor beta chains were all obtained from the same sample, sequenced in a study of cytomegalovirus exposure and HLA in healthy donors (dated 2017 in TCRdb). Library prep was done by the immunoSEQ multiplex PCR assay. As stored in TCRdb, this immuneACCESS dataset retains in-frame rearrangements with V and J assigned. A fraction of the clones does not appear; measured against another copy, unresolved V genes explain less than half of the discrepancy, and the remainder lacks a known reason. This sample comprises 95,000 to 120,000 clones, approximately 85% of them detected only once. The ten largest clones take up 3% to 3.5% of the sample. The sequenced sample consisted of PBMCs. These TCRs come from a woman between 18 and 30 years old in good health and CMV-seronegative.

The chain is built from TRBV2 and TRBJ1-5; D is uncertain. V was shortened by 7 bases and J by 1 base, with 8 bases between the two germline ends. The germline V gene has CDR1 SNHLY and CDR2 FYNNEI. CDR3 length: 13 residues. The CDR3: CASMAASNQPQHF. CDR3 bases: TGTGCCAGCATGGCGGCCAGCAATCAGCCCCAGCATTTT.

A note on this clone: The sample contains more than one DNA sequence encoding this CDR3. This chain joins TRBV30 and TRBJ1-1, with a tentative D call TRBD1 (5 bases). This CDR3 is 14 amino acids long. The V gene lost 0 bases and the J gene lost 4 bases, with 12 bases spanning the gap. Per the germline V gene, CDR1 is GTSNPN and CDR2 is SVGIG (reference sequence). The CDR3, as DNA: TGTGCCTGGAGTGTTTCAGGGATGGTCACTGAAGCTTTCTTT. This sequence encodes CAWSVSGMVTEAFF.

The chain employs TRBV28 and TRBJ2-5; 10 bases line up with TRBD2. Germline V gene lookup returns CDR1 MDHEN and CDR2 SYDVKM. V lost 4 bases, J lost 4 bases, and 3 bases stayed unmatched. This CDR3 contains 14 residues. Here the CDR3 reads CASSSRLAGETQYF. The CDR3 coding sequence is TGTGCCAGCAGTTCCCGACTAGCGGGAGAGACCCAGTACTTC. The full variable domain, in which reference TRBV28 and TRBJ2-5 provide the parts outside the CDR3, is DVKVTQSSRYLVKRTGEKVFLECVQDMDHENMFWYRQDPGLGLRLIYFSYDVKMKEKGDIPEGYSVSREKKERFSLILESASTNQTSMYLCASSSRLAGETQYFGPGTRLLVL.

J is TRBJ2-2 and V is TRBV11-2; a weak D match, TRBD2 (6 bases). The germline gives CDR1 SGHAT, CDR2 FQNNGV. This CDR3 is 16 amino acids long. V was shortened by 5 bases and J by 1 base, with 14 bases between the two germline ends. CDR3 in amino acids: CASSPRAGKNTGELFF. The CDR3 DNA is TGTGCCAGCAGCCCCAGGGCGGGAAAGAACACCGGGGAGCTGTTTTTT.

V gene TRBV15 combines with J gene TRBJ1-4; D is unclear. Germline V CDR1 and CDR2: LNHNV, YYDKDF (reference sequence). V dropped 1 base and J dropped 0 bases, with 3 bases sitting between them. CDR3 length equals 14 residues. CDR3 nucleotide sequence: TGTGCCACCAGCAGAGCTGCAACTAATGAAAAACTGTTTTTT. Protein sequence: CATSRAATNEKLFF.

The sample holds one count of this clone. The chain combines TRBV4-1 with TRBJ2-1; TRBD2 matches 10 bases. CDR1 MGHRA and CDR2 YSYEKL come from the germline V gene. With 2 bases clipped from V and 5 bases from J, the junction kept 6 bases outside the gene matches. This CDR3 is built from 16 residues. The chain's CDR3 is CASSQPLAGGNNEQFF. The CDR3, as DNA: TGCGCCAGCAGCCAACCCTTAGCGGGGGGCAACAATGAGCAGTTCTTC.

This chain joins TRBV25-1 and TRBJ2-7; TRBD2 agrees at 8 bases. With 5 bases clipped from V and 0 bases from J, the junction kept 9 bases outside the gene matches. In germline, CDR1 is MGHDK, CDR2 SYGVNS. The CDR3 runs to 16 residues. CDR3 region: CASSSQERGSSYEQYF. The DNA of the CDR3 is TGTGCCAGCAGTTCCCAGGAGCGGGGGAGCTCCTACGAGCAGTACTTC.

The chain joins TRBV5-6 to TRBJ1-1, with 7 positions matching TRBD1. This CDR3 comprises 14 residues. Unmatched junction bases numbered 7, after V lost 7 bases and J lost 1 base. The germline V gene encodes CDR1 SGHDT and CDR2 YYEEEE. This chain's CDR3 is CASEVNRGNTEAFF. Here the CDR3 DNA reads TGTGCCAGCGAGGTTAACAGGGGGAACACTGAAGCTTTCTTT.